Sequencing of this TCR beta chain was carried out in a study of blood T cell repertoires in COVID-19 (dated by TCRdb to about 2020). With respect to the entire study: Samples covering the acute and convalescent phases of COVID-19 were provided by collaborators in the United States, Italy and Spain. Nearly every sample came with metadata listing a de-identified subject ID, COVID-19 status, age in years and sex. Deeply sampled blood TCRbeta repertoires from subjects exposed to, actively infected with, or recovered from COVID-19 were included in the dataset. Samples were obtained from the ongoing ImmuneRACE study (first 160 participants) and from 1,254 subjects provided by 6 global collaborators. The repertoires were released in a freely available public database meant as a resource for research on the immune response to SARS-CoV-2. The prospective study material was composed of cDNA or gDNA derived from T cells, B-cell-depleted T cells, or PBMCs. Where available, HLA class I and class II types were obtained from metadata supplied by the sample provider rather than from assay-based typing. Broader findings and caveats from the paper: The amount of clinical and demographic metadata varied by source and participant and was provided uncurated.

The CDR3 runs 15 residues from the cysteine to the phenylalanine. Only the CDR3 portion is preserved as DNA: 45 bases, with reading frame beginning at the first base. CDR1 and CDR2 are read off the germline V gene (reference sequence) as LGHDT and YNNKEL. V is pared back by 4 bases and J by 3 bases, with 13 bases lying between the germline termini. TCRbeta CDR3 regions were amplified from genomic DNA by means of the immunoSEQ Assay, a bias-controlled multiplex PCR. Under the source paper's analysis protocol: The number of nucleated cells in each sample was estimated from the amplification of reference gene primers within the assay. Sequence reads were collapsed and filtered to measure the absolute abundance of every unique TCRbeta CDR3 rearrangement. For each sample, productive Simpson clonality was calculated as the square root of Simpson's diversity index across productive rearrangements. TCRdb stores this immuneACCESS table with in-frame sequences only. Part of the clones is absent; in the studies checked, under half of the shortfall reflects unresolved V genes, and no reason is known for the rest. V, J and clone size were drawn from that table, and D and trimming were deduced from the DNA. This sample gives 90,000 to 150,000 clones in total; about 79% of them show up just once. In total, the top ten clones hold 4% of the sample.

For this clone: No cognate antigen has been identified for it. Within one base of it there is no much larger clone, and no base qualities were kept.

Collaborating institutions collected whole blood in K2EDTA tubes following their own protocols. For TCRbeta analysis, collaborators shipped samples in one of three forms: frozen whole blood, isolated PBMCs, or DNA extracted from either of those sample types. What was sequenced was peripheral blood. The TCR originated in a woman aged 80 or over with acute or convalescent COVID-19. The sequence links TRBV3-1 (or the pseudogene TRBV3-2) to TRBJ1-5, with a weak D call of TRBD1 (5 bases match). The CDR3 sequence is CASSRGGLDNQPQHF. The nucleotide sequence is given as TGTGCCAGCAGCCGGGGGGGTTTGGACAATCAGCCCCAGCATTTT.